Shown below are 32 T cell receptor beta chains from a single sample sequenced in a study of blood T cells in healthy people across ages. Through a sample-barcoded 5' primer and a J-beta primer mix, a second PCR was run for about 6 to 11 cycles. TCRdb used MiXCR to reprocess the 5' RACE reads, holding one entry per CDR3 protein. Of approximately 1,000,000 distinct CDR3 sequences listed, more than 30% are singletons. Sequencing was done on a sample of blood. The receptors were sampled from a man between 18 and 29 years old in good health.

The V gene is TRBV11-2, the J gene TRBJ2-1; 7 bases align to TRBD2. Germline V gene sequence: CDR1 SGHAT, CDR2 FQNNGV. V shed 2 bases and J 12 bases; nucleotides not matched to a gene: 10. This CDR3 comprises 14 residues. CDR3 protein: CASSLLIGEGGQFF. The CDR3 DNA reads TGTGCCAGCAGCTTATTAATTGGGGAGGGAGGGCAGTTCTTC.

V gene TRBV29-1 combines with J gene TRBJ2-3; 8 bases fit TRBD2. The length of the CDR3 is 16 residues. Germline trimming cut 4 bases from V and 3 bases from J; bases unmatched to any gene: 12. Germline V CDR1 and CDR2: SQVTM, ANQGSEA. This CDR3 reads CSVVLQRGTGTDTQYF. Here the CDR3 DNA reads TGCAGCGTTGTCCTACAGCGGGGGACGGGGACAGATACGCAGTATTTT.

V usage is TRBV7-2 and J usage is TRBJ2-5; D is ambiguous. The CDR3 sequence is 12 residues long. The V end was cut by 1 base, the J end by 11 bases, with 11 bases between. Germline V gives CDR1 SGHTA, CDR2 FQGNSA. CDR3 DNA: TGTGCCAGCAGCTTAGAGGGTCATGGGCAGTACTTC. Protein sequence: CASSLEGHGQYF.

Ten or more counts support this clonotype. The chain couples TRBV6-2 or TRBV6-3 to TRBJ2-1; D not resolved. The V end lost 6 bases, the J end lost 8 bases, and 8 bases lay between the germline ends. Germline V CDR1 and CDR2: MNHEY, SVGEGT. The CDR3 covers 11 residues. The CDR3 here is CASSSIYEQFF. The CDR3 coding sequence is TGTGCCAGCAGCTCAATATATGAGCAGTTCTTC.

The chain joins TRBV11-2 to TRBJ2-3; TRBD2 agrees at 10 bases. The CDR3 consists of 17 residues. In germline, CDR1 is SGHAT, CDR2 FQNNGV. V gave up 6 bases and J gave up 6 bases; unmatched junction bases: 15. This chain's CDR3 is CASSLAGTSVSWDTQYF. CDR3 nucleotide sequence: TGTGCCAGCAGTCTGGCCGGGACTAGCGTTTCATGGGATACGCAGTATTTT. The whole variable domain, remainder taken from reference TRBV11-2 and TRBJ2-3, is EAGVAQSPRYKIIEKRQSVAFWCNPISGHATLYWYQQILGQGPKLLIQFQNNGVVDDSQLPKDRFSAERLKGVDSTLKIQPAKLEDSAVYLCASSLAGTSVSWDTQYFGPGTRLTVL.

CDR3 nucleotides: TGTGCCAGCAGCTCCTCAGGGGGCTGGAGCTCTGGGGCCAACGTCCTGACTTTC. Encoded protein: CASSSSGGWSSGANVLTF. This chain uses TRBV5-6 with TRBJ2-6, with 8 bases lining up with TRBD1. Looked up from germline, CDR1 is SGHDT and CDR2 is YYEEEE. CDR3 size: 18 residues. The V gene end was trimmed by 3 bases and the J gene end by 0 bases; junction bases not matched to a gene: 8.

This clonotype was observed a few times. V gene TRBV27 combines with J gene TRBJ1-2; TRBD1 is a possible D gene (6 bases). Germline values: CDR1 MNHEY, CDR2 SMNVEV (reference sequence). CDR3 length equals 13 residues. The V end lost 5 bases, the J end lost 6 bases, and 13 bases lay between the germline ends. The CDR3 sequence: CASSLLGGDGYTF. In DNA, the CDR3 is TGTGCCAGCAGTCTTCTCGGGGGCGATGGCTACACCTTC.

The chain recombines TRBV12-3 or TRBV12-4 with TRBJ1-4; weak D call: TRBD1 (6 bases). Trimming took off 1 base at V and 5 bases at J, with 8 bases between the two ends. The length of the CDR3 is 14 residues. The CDR3 protein is CASSLGGHNEKLFF. The CDR3 DNA follows: TGTGCCAGCAGTTTAGGGGGACACAATGAAAAACTGTTTTTT.

V and J are TRBV25-1 and TRBJ1-1; D is uncertain. Trimming pared 1 base from V and 7 bases from J, leaving 7 bases between. Germline V gene sequence: CDR1 MGHDK, CDR2 SYGVNS. This CDR3 region has 12 residues. Here the CDR3 reads CASSESTVEAFF. The CDR3 nucleotides are TGTGCCAGCAGTGAATCGACGGTTGAAGCTTTCTTT.

This clonotype has only one observation. This rearrangement joins TRBV2 to TRBJ1-3; no firm D call. V was shortened by 6 bases and J by 0 bases, with 12 bases between the two germline ends. This CDR3 is 15 amino acids long. The germline V gene has CDR1 SNHLY and CDR2 FYNNEI. Written as DNA, the CDR3 is TGTGCCAGCAGCGGAGGGCACTACTCTGGAAACACCATATATTTT. It yields the protein CASSGGHYSGNTIYF.

The chain is built from TRBV14 and TRBJ1-2; no clear D. The CDR3 spans 12 residues. Deletions cut 0 bases from V and 7 bases from J, with 6 bases between. Germline CDR1 is SGHDN and CDR2 is FVKESK. The CDR3 DNA follows: TGTGCCAGCAGCCAAGACAGATTTGGCTACACCTTC. Translating it yields CASSQDRFGYTF.

The V and J genes are TRBV5-4 and TRBJ2-1, with 9 bases lining up with TRBD2. CDR1 SGHNT and CDR2 YYREEE come from the germline V gene (reference sequence). V shed 2 bases, J shed 6 bases, and the junction held 6 bases outside the gene matches. This CDR3 has 15 residues. The CDR3 loop reads CASSFRLAGLNEQFF. In nucleotides, the CDR3 is TGTGCCAGCAGCTTCCGTCTAGCGGGGCTCAATGAGCAGTTCTTC.

The sample holds many counts of this clonotype. The chain joins TRBV7-8 to TRBJ1-2; D remains unclear. CDR1 SGHVS and CDR2 FQNEAQ come from the germline V gene. This CDR3 comprises 14 residues. V lost 4 bases to trimming and J lost 1 base, with 10 bases between them. This CDR3 is CASSSGLINYGYTF. The CDR3 coding sequence is TGTGCCAGCAGCTCTGGACTGATTAACTATGGCTACACCTTC.

This clonotype was seen a few times. This chain links TRBV12-3 or TRBV12-4 with TRBJ1-4; TRBD1 might be the D (6 bases). The CDR3 spans 16 residues. Trimming pared 7 bases from V and 7 bases from J, leaving 22 bases between. DNA of the CDR3: TGTGCCAGCACACGGAGGGGGGAGGGGGTCCCTGAAAAACTGTTTTTT. Translating it yields CASTRRGEGVPEKLFF.

The V gene is TRBV7-2, the J gene TRBJ2-3, with 9 bases aligning to TRBD2. After removal of 1 base from V and 2 bases from J, the junction contained 7 bases not matched to a gene. This CDR3 is built from 17 residues. Germline CDR1 is SGHTA and CDR2 is FQGNSA. For the CDR3, the DNA is TGTGCCAGCAGCTTAGGTGCGGGGGGGGAACCCACAGATACGCAGTATTTT. It codes for CASSLGAGGEPTDTQYF.

The rearrangement joins TRBV7-3 to TRBJ1-2; D not resolved. From germline, CDR1 is SGHTA and CDR2 FQGTGA. V was clipped by 1 base and J by 8 bases, with 17 bases between them. This CDR3 is 15 amino acids long. The CDR3 protein is CASSLSGRQKAGYTF. The DNA of the CDR3 is TGTGCCAGCAGCTTAAGTGGTAGGCAAAAAGCCGGCTACACCTTC.

The rearrangement joins TRBV9 to TRBJ1-1, with D perhaps TRBD1 (5 bases). V was clipped by 4 bases and J by 4 bases, with 23 bases between them. The CDR3 runs 17 residues. Germline CDR1 is SGDLS and CDR2 is YYNGEE. The CDR3 protein is CASSLRDGLSRGTEAFF. CDR3 nucleotide sequence: TGTGCCAGCAGCCTACGGGACGGTTTATCGAGAGGCACTGAAGCTTTCTTT.

This chain links TRBV10-3 with TRBJ1-2; D perhaps matches TRBD1 (6 bases). Trimming shortened V by 5 bases and J by 4 bases, and 17 bases separated the two germline ends. This CDR3 contains 15 residues. Germline-derived CDR1 and CDR2 are ENHRY and SYGVKD. CDR3 loop: CAISPDLGQIYGYTF. The CDR3, as DNA: TGTGCCATCAGTCCTGACCTTGGACAGATCTATGGCTACACCTTC.

This clonotype occurred a few times. This chain uses TRBV29-1 with TRBJ1-5; no firm D call. Germline CDR1 is SQVTM and CDR2 is ANQGSEA. V lost 7 bases and J lost 7, with 17 bases in between. There are 13 residues in the CDR3. The CDR3 loop reads CSAVIGGEQPQHF. DNA for the CDR3: TGCAGCGCCGTTATTGGTGGCGAACAGCCCCAGCATTTT.

Regarding this clonotype: An end of the junction does not agree with germline; a read error may underlie this. The chain couples TRBV4-3 to TRBJ2-3; maybe TRBD1 (5 bases). The CDR3 spans 16 residues. Germline CDR1 and CDR2: LGHNA and YSLEER. CDR3 sequence reads: CASSQDTGYGRDTRYF. Written as DNA, the CDR3 is TGCGCCAGCAGCCAAGATACAGGTTACGGTAGGGATACGCGGTATTTT.

This chain links TRBV5-1 with TRBJ2-1, with 8 bases matching TRBD1. This CDR3 has 15 residues. The V and J ends lost 0 bases and 9 bases, in that order; junction bases with no gene match: 8. The germline V gene has CDR1 SGHRS and CDR2 YFSETQ. The CDR3 is CASSLEQGVMGEQFF. The CDR3, as DNA: TGCGCCAGCAGCTTGGAACAGGGGGTGATGGGTGAGCAGTTCTTC. The full variable domain, in which reference TRBV5-1 and TRBJ2-1 provide the parts outside the CDR3, is KAGVTQTPRYLIKTRGQQVTLSCSPISGHRSVSWYQQTPGQGLQFLFEYFSETQRNKGNFPGRFSGRQFSNSRSEMNVSTLELGDSALYLCASSLEQGVMGEQFFGPGTRLTVL.

V gene TRBV30 combines with J gene TRBJ1-2, with 7 bases lining up with TRBD1. CDR3 length: 11 residues. Trimming took 5 bases from V and 5 from J; bases not matched to a gene: 2. Germline V lookup: CDR1 GTSNPN, CDR2 SVGIG (reference sequence). The CDR3 nucleotides read TGTGCCTGGTGGACAGGATATGGCTACACCTTC. It codes for CAWWTGYGYTF.

This sequence joins TRBV28 and TRBJ2-1; D tentatively fits TRBD1 or TRBD2 (5 bases each). Germline CDR1 reads MDHEN; CDR2 reads SYDVKM. The CDR3 is 12 amino acids. V was trimmed by 10 bases and J by 13 bases, leaving 20 bases between them. DNA of the CDR3: TGTGCCACCGAGGGGACCCCGGTTGGACAGTTCTTC. Amino acid sequence: CATEGTPVGQFF.

The chain carries TRBV27 and TRBJ2-1, with 7 positions matching TRBD1. V was clipped by 2 bases and J by 7 bases; unmatched bases: 5. CDR1 is MNHEY and CDR2 is SMNVEV in the germline V gene (reference sequence). The CDR3 is 14 residues long. CDR3 sequence (DNA): TGTGCCAGCAGTTTAGGAGCGACAGGGAATGAGCAGTTCTTC. Its translation: CASSLGATGNEQFF.

This clonotype showed up just a few times. J is TRBJ2-7 and V is TRBV20-1; perhaps TRBD2 as D (5 bases). The V gene lost 4 bases and the J gene lost 0 bases, with 13 bases spanning the gap. Per the germline V gene, CDR1 is DFQATT and CDR2 is SNEGSKA (reference sequence). The CDR3 totals 14 residues. The CDR3 here is CSAKGRESSYEQYF. CDR3 DNA: TGCAGTGCTAAAGGACGGGAAAGCTCCTACGAGCAGTACTTC.

This clonotype was observed a few times. The V gene is TRBV5-1, the J gene TRBJ2-1, with 9 bases aligning to TRBD1. The CDR3 sequence is 14 residues long. Losses at the gene ends were 5 bases for V and 9 bases for J; bases not matched to a gene: 9. The germline gives CDR1 SGHRS, CDR2 YFSETQ. The CDR3 sequence: CASSDRGDGSEQFF. DNA for the CDR3: TGCGCCAGCAGTGACAGGGGGGACGGCAGTGAGCAGTTCTTC.

This chain connects TRBV4-3 to TRBJ2-1; no reliable D call. The germline CDR1 and CDR2 sequences are LGHNA and YSLEER. The length of the CDR3 is 13 residues. Between the trimmed V and J ends, which lost 2 bases and 5 bases, there was a span of 7 bases. The CDR3 sequence is CASSQTLDNEQFF. The CDR3 nucleotides read TGCGCCAGCAGCCAAACCTTGGACAATGAGCAGTTCTTC.

The chain recombines TRBV6-1 with TRBJ2-2; 7 positions agree with TRBD1. The CDR3 sequence is 14 residues long. CDR1 is MNHNS and CDR2 is SASEGT in the germline V gene. The trim removed 3 bases at V and 7 bases at J, leaving 5 bases unmatched. Here the CDR3 reads CASSEGQPLGELFF. The CDR3 DNA follows: TGTGCCAGCAGTGAGGGACAGCCCCTCGGGGAGCTGTTTTTT.

The chain carries TRBV5-1 and TRBJ2-5; D is uncertain. Germline V lookup: CDR1 SGHRS, CDR2 YFSETQ. The CDR3 contains 15 residues. The ends were cut back, 0 bases at V and 1 base at J, with 10 bases in the middle. The CDR3 reads CASSLATTSQETQYF. CDR3 sequence (DNA): TGCGCCAGCAGCTTGGCGACGACAAGCCAAGAGACCCAGTACTTC.

The CDR3 here is CASSEPSGVNTGELFF. Written as DNA, the CDR3 is TGTGCCAGCAGTGAACCTAGCGGGGTGAACACCGGGGAGCTGTTTTTT. The gene calls are TRBV25-1 and TRBJ2-2, with 9 bases identical to TRBD2. CDR3 length: 16 residues. Germline CDR1 MGHDK, CDR2 SYGVNS. Trimming took 2 bases from V and 1 from J; bases not matched to a gene: 2. Full variable domain (outside the CDR3, taken from reference TRBV25-1 and TRBJ2-2): EADIYQTPRYLVIGTGKKITLECSQTMGHDKMYWYQQDPGMELHLIHYSYGVNSTEKGDLSSESTVSRIRTEHFPLTLESARPSHTSQYLCASSEPSGVNTGELFFGEGSRLTVL.

V is TRBV12-3 or TRBV12-4 and J is TRBJ1-1; possibly TRBD1 for D (5 bases). This CDR3 region has 12 residues. V was shortened by 6 bases and J by 6 bases, with 11 bases between the two germline ends. The DNA for the CDR3 is TGTGCCAGCAGGGGGGGGACTCCTGAAGCTTTCTTT. Translating it yields CASRGGTPEAFF.

The chain recombines TRBV20-1 with TRBJ1-1, with 7 positions matching TRBD1. V lost 8 bases, J lost 9 bases, and 12 bases stayed unmatched. CDR1 is DFQATT and CDR2 is SNEGSKA in the germline V gene (reference sequence). CDR3 length: 12 amino acids. The CDR3 DNA reads as TGCAGTACTATCGCCGGGACAGAAAAAGCTTTCTTT. It is translated as CSTIAGTEKAFF.